The clone carrying this T cell receptor beta chain was found a few times. Its antigen is not identified. Trimming pared 0 bases from V and 8 bases from J, leaving 9 bases between. Looked up from germline, CDR1 is SGHVS and CDR2 is FNYEAQ. This CDR3 is 13 amino acids long. MiXCR, run by TCRdb on the 5' RACE reads, gives a single entry per CDR3 protein. The table lists about 40,000 distinct CDR3 sequences, around 18% of them singletons. Study findings and constraints: In terms of TCR gene usage, tumor memory CD4+ T cells clustered together with blood and lymph node memory CD4+ cells, as well as with lymph node naive CD4+ cells.

This clonotype was obtained from a female donor with breast cancer. Material: naive CD4+ T cells sorted from a lymph node. As to subset: naive CD4+ T cells, CD4+CD45RA+CD25-. The rearrangement joins TRBV7-6 to TRBJ2-3; D is tentatively TRBD1 or TRBD2 (5 bases each). This chain's CDR3 is CASSLAKGSTQYF. The CDR3 nucleotides read TGTGCCAGCAGCTTAGCGAAGGGGAGTACGCAGTATTTT.